The 15 T cell receptor beta chains below all came from one sample that was sequenced in a study of STAT5B mutations in CD4+ large granular lymphocyte leukemia. TCRdb's table, derived via immunoSEQ multiplex PCR, lists solely in-frame clones and lacks some. This table holds around 37,000 clones, over 70% found once. Sequenced: CD4+ T cells from blood buffy coats. Every receptor here comes from a human donor in good health.

The chain links TRBV6-6 to TRBJ2-3; D possibly uses TRBD1 or TRBD2 (5 bases each). Deletions cut 2 bases from V and 4 bases from J, with 13 bases between. This CDR3 has 15 residues. From germline, CDR1 is MNHNY and CDR2 SVGAGI (reference sequence). The CDR3 is CASSYGGALPDTQYF. For the CDR3, the DNA is TGTGCCAGCAGTTACGGGGGAGCGCTCCCAGATACGCAGTATTTT.

The chain is built from TRBV7-7 and TRBJ2-5; D remains unclear. Looked up from germline, CDR1 is SSHAT and CDR2 is FNYEAQ (reference sequence). CDR3 length: 13 residues. V gave up 5 bases and J gave up 2 bases, with 9 bases separating them. The CDR3 is CASSRLGQETQYF. As DNA, the CDR3 is TGTGCCAGCAGCCGGTTAGGACAAGAGACCCAGTACTTC.

This rearrangement joins TRBV5-1 to TRBJ2-5, with TRBD2 as a possible D gene (6 bases). V was trimmed by 1 base and J by 4 bases, leaving 14 bases between them. Germline V CDR1 and CDR2: SGHRS, YFSETQ. The CDR3 has 15 residues. Here the CDR3 DNA reads TGCGCCAGCAGCTTGTTGGGGACTCCCAGAGAGACCCAGTACTTC. It encodes CASSLLGTPRETQYF.

The genes are TRBV7-2 and TRBJ2-7, with a possible D match to TRBD2 (6 bases). V was cut by 6 bases and J by 1 base, with 13 bases left in between. Per germline, CDR1 SGHTA and CDR2 FQGNSA. The CDR3 runs to 14 residues. The CDR3 sequence is CASRLTGGSYEQYF. DNA of the CDR3: TGTGCCAGCAGACTCACCGGGGGTTCCTACGAGCAGTACTTC.

The chain carries TRBV7-3 and TRBJ2-6; maybe TRBD2 (6 bases). Looked up from germline, CDR1 is SGHTA and CDR2 is FQGTGA. CDR3 length: 13 amino acids. The ends were cut back, 7 bases at V and 8 bases at J, with 12 bases in the middle. The CDR3 loop is CASKGRGTNVLTF. CDR3 sequence (DNA): TGTGCCAGCAAGGGACGGGGGACCAACGTCCTGACTTTC.

The rearrangement links TRBV5-1 to TRBJ2-3; D not resolved. The CDR3 extends over 15 amino acids. Germline CDR1 SGHRS, CDR2 YFSETQ. Trimming removed 4 bases from V and 0 bases from J, with 12 bases in between. For the CDR3, the DNA is TGCGCCAGCAGCCCCGCCAAGATAAGCACAGATACGCAGTATTTT. Its protein is CASSPAKISTDTQYF. The full variable domain, rest sourced from reference TRBV5-1 and TRBJ2-3, is KAGVTQTPRYLIKTRGQQVTLSCSPISGHRSVSWYQQTPGQGLQFLFEYFSETQRNKGNFPGRFSGRQFSNSRSEMNVSTLELGDSALYLCASSPAKISTDTQYFGPGTRLTVL.

This clone appeared a few times. The CDR3 spells CASSLLKGETQYF. The DNA of the CDR3 is TGTGCCAGCAGCTTGCTGAAGGGGGAGACCCAGTACTTC. The rearrangement joins TRBV7-2 to TRBJ2-5, with D possibly being TRBD1 (5 bases). This CDR3 has 13 residues. The germline V gene encodes CDR1 SGHTA and CDR2 FQGNSA. The V and J ends lost 3 bases and 5 bases respectively, with 10 bases between them. The full variable domain, its missing parts supplied by reference TRBV7-2 and TRBJ2-5, is GAGVSQSPSNKVTEKGKDVELRCDPISGHTALYWYRQSLGQGLEFLIYFQGNSAPDKSGLPSDRFSAERTGGSVSTLTIQRTQQEDSAVYLCASSLLKGETQYFGPGTRLLVL.

The V gene is TRBV6-5, the J gene TRBJ1-2; possible D gene TRBD1, 5 bases. The CDR3 loop spans 15 amino acids. The V end lost 6 bases, the J end lost 4 bases, and 18 bases lay between the germline ends. Germline V gives CDR1 MNHEY, CDR2 SVGAGI. CDR3 residues: CASSQDKIGPYGYTF. The CDR3 bases are TGTGCCAGCAGCCAGGACAAGATTGGCCCCTATGGCTACACCTTC.

The chain is built from TRBV5-1 and TRBJ2-5; D not certain. This CDR3 spans 14 amino acids. Germline loops: CDR1 SGHRS, CDR2 YFSETQ. The V and J ends lost 0 bases and 5 bases respectively, with 11 bases between them. The CDR3 here is CASSLGESRETQYF. CDR3 DNA sequence: TGCGCCAGCAGCTTGGGCGAATCCCGGGAGACCCAGTACTTC.

The V call is TRBV7-2, the J call TRBJ2-7, with 12 positions matching TRBD2. The CDR3 extends over 15 amino acids. V lost 2 bases to trimming and J lost 11 bases; unmatched junction nucleotides: 10. CDR1 is SGHTA and CDR2 is FQGNSA in the germline V gene. CDR3 nucleotides: TGTGCCAGCAGCTTAATAGGACTAGCGGGACGAAGGGAGTACTTC. Translation: CASSLIGLAGRREYF.

The rearrangement links TRBV2 to TRBJ2-5, with no clear D. Trimming removed 6 bases at V and 1 base at J, with 12 bases between. The CDR3 is 14 residues long. The V gene's germline CDR1 is SNHLY and CDR2 FYNNEI. CDR3 sequence reads: CASSPGATQETQYF. The DNA for the CDR3 is TGTGCCAGCAGCCCAGGTGCCACCCAAGAGACCCAGTACTTC.

The V and J genes are TRBV5-1 and TRBJ2-1, with 9 positions matching TRBD2. The germline gives CDR1 SGHRS, CDR2 YFSETQ. The V gene end was trimmed by 0 bases and the J gene end by 0 bases; junction bases not matched to a gene: 10. This CDR3 spans 19 amino acids. The CDR3 sequence is CASSLAPRGSGSSYNEQFF. The CDR3 DNA reads TGCGCCAGCAGCTTGGCCCCCCGGGGTAGCGGGAGCTCCTACAATGAGCAGTTCTTC. Variable domain in full (rest from reference TRBV5-1 and TRBJ2-1): KAGVTQTPRYLIKTRGQQVTLSCSPISGHRSVSWYQQTPGQGLQFLFEYFSETQRNKGNFPGRFSGRQFSNSRSEMNVSTLELGDSALYLCASSLAPRGSGSSYNEQFFGPGTRLTVL.

The chain recombines TRBV27 with TRBJ1-5; no firm D call. The length of the CDR3 is 14 residues. V lost 0 bases, J lost 2 bases, and 5 bases lay in between. In germline, CDR1 is MNHEY, CDR2 SMNVEV (reference sequence). The CDR3 sequence is CASSLSQGNQPQHF. CDR3 DNA sequence: TGTGCCAGCAGTTTATCTCAGGGCAATCAGCCCCAGCATTTT.

The V call is TRBV9, the J call TRBJ1-2; weak D call: TRBD1 (5 bases). Trimming left V 1 base short and J 1 base short, with 11 bases between. This CDR3 comprises 15 residues. Germline CDR1 reads SGDLS; CDR2 reads YYNGEE. The CDR3 is CASSVQGTLNYGYTF. The CDR3 region has the DNA TGTGCCAGCAGCGTACAGGGTACCCTTAACTATGGCTACACCTTC. Full variable domain (outside the CDR3, taken from reference TRBV9 and TRBJ1-2): DSGVTQTPKHLITATGQRVTLRCSPRSGDLSVYWYQQSLDQGLQFLIQYYNGEERAKGNILERFSAQQFPDLHSELNLSSLELGDSALYFCASSVQGTLNYGYTFGSGTRLTVV.

The rearrangement joins TRBV7-2 to TRBJ1-2; D unclear. There are 14 residues in the CDR3. Germline values: CDR1 SGHTA, CDR2 FQGNSA. Trimming removed 0 bases from V and 8 bases from J, with 13 bases in between. CDR3 sequence (DNA): TGTGCCAGCAGCTTAGCCCGTGCACCGGGGGGCTACACCTTC. It codes for CASSLARAPGGYTF.